The clone carrying this TCR beta chain was picked up many times. Its antigen is unidentified. TCR beta CDR3 region amplification was performed from RNA transcripts. The TCR CDR3 was amplified in a first-round RT-PCR using the HTBI primer set. Via MiXCR, TCRdb re-called the multiplex PCR reads, giving one row per CDR3 protein. Among hundreds of thousands of distinct CDR3 sequences listed, under 45% were seen once. The data were obtained in a study of T cells in Graves' hyperthyroidism and ophthalmopathy. Patients aged 18 to 65 had newly diagnosed hyperthyroidism lasting under 2 months. V lost 6 bases, J lost 3 bases, and 11 bases lay in between. The CDR3 runs to 14 residues. Study-wide points: A 13 V-J signature model discriminated ophthalmopathy versus stable hyperthyroidism. Most thyroid clonotypes expanded above 0.001 were also detected in blood.

The material sequenced was blood. The V call is TRBV12-3 or TRBV12-4, the J call TRBJ1-4; D may be TRBD1 (5 bases). The receptor comes from a woman between 40 and 55 years old with Graves' hyperthyroidism. CDR3 DNA sequence: TGTGCCAGCAGCCTCCGGGACGCTAATGAAAAACTGTTTTTT. It yields the protein CASSLRDANEKLFF.